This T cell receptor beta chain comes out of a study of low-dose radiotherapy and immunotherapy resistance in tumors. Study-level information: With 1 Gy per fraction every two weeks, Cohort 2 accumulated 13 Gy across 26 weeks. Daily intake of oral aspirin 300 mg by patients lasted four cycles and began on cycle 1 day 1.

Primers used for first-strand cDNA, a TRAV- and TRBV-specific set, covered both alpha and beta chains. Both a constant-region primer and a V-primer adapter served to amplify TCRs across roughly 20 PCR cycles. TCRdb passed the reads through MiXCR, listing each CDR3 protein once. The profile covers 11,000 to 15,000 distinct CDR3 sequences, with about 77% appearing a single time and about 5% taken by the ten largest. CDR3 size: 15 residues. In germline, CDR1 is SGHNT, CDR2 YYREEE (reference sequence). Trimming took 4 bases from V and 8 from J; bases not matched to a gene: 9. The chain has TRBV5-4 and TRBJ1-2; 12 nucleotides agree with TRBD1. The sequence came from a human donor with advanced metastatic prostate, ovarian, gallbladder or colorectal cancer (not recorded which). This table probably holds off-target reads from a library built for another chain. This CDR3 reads CASSVKGQGAWGYTF. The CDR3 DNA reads TGTGCCAGCAGCGTAAAGGGACAGGGGGCGTGGGGCTACACCTTC.